This passage covers 30 T cell receptor beta chains from one sample sequenced in a study of blood T cell repertoires in COVID-19. Assay: immunoSEQ multiplex PCR; the TCRdb copy retains only in-frame clones and omits some. Counted here are about 190,000 clones, around nine tenths occurring once; the ten biggest clones make up about 1%. The specimen was peripheral blood. The receptors were sampled from a man aged 25-40 years with acute or convalescent COVID-19.

Concerning this clone itself: The sample holds other DNA sequences that translate to the same CDR3. The gene calls are TRBV21-1 and TRBJ1-1. TRBV21-1 is given as a pseudogene. The CDR3 is made up of 15 amino acids. DNA for the CDR3: TGTGCCAGCAGCAAAGAGGAGGGTGGGAACACTGAAGCTTTCTTT. This translates into CASSKEEGGNTEAFF.

The chain has TRBV7-8 and TRBJ2-2; TRBD2 matches 7 bases. With V trimmed by 1 base and J by 5 bases, 4 bases remained unmatched. The CDR3 length is 15 residues. Germline loops: CDR1 SGHVS, CDR2 FQNEAQ. This CDR3 reads CASSLEGGKTGELFF. The CDR3 DNA follows: TGTGCCAGCAGCTTAGAGGGAGGGAAGACCGGGGAGCTGTTTTTT.

V is TRBV28 and J is TRBJ1-2, with TRBD1 identical over 9 bases. CDR1 is MDHEN, CDR2 SYDVKM, per germline. This CDR3 has 15 residues. V was clipped by 5 bases and J by 8 bases; unmatched bases: 12. The chain's CDR3 is CASSLPGQGKKGYTF. In nucleotides, the CDR3 is TGTGCCAGCAGTCTACCGGGACAGGGCAAAAAGGGCTACACCTTC.

CDR3 bases: TGTGCCAGCAGCCAACTAGCGGGAGCGGCAGATACGCAGTATTTT. This sequence encodes CASSQLAGAADTQYF. The rearrangement uses TRBV7-3 and TRBJ2-3, with 11 bases lining up with TRBD2. The CDR3 covers 15 residues. Per the germline V gene, CDR1 is SGHTA and CDR2 is FQGTGA. Unmatched junction bases numbered 5, after V lost 5 bases and J lost 4 bases.

This chain joins TRBV7-8 and TRBJ1-2; 10 nucleotides align to TRBD1. Germline V lookup: CDR1 SGHVS, CDR2 FQNEAQ. The V gene end was trimmed by 5 bases and the J gene end by 4 bases; junction bases not matched to a gene: 10. This CDR3 contains 16 residues. The CDR3: CASSLRDRGHGYGYTF. Here the CDR3 DNA reads TGTGCCAGCAGCCTTCGGGACAGGGGTCACGGCTATGGCTACACCTTC.

V is TRBV11-2 and J is TRBJ2-4; D is perhaps TRBD2 (6 bases). V was cut by 5 bases and J by 6 bases, with 23 bases left in between. CDR3 size: 17 residues. Germline CDR1 reads SGHAT; CDR2 reads FQNNGV. CDR3 coding DNA: TGTGCCAGCAGCCTAAGGGAAGAGGGCTGGGGGGTAAACATTCAGTACTTC. As protein: CASSLREEGWGVNIQYF.

The V gene is TRBV4-1, the J gene TRBJ1-2, with D unresolved. Germline V gives CDR1 MGHRA, CDR2 YSYEKL. The CDR3 is made up of 14 amino acids. The V end lost 0 bases, the J end lost 9 bases, and 14 bases lay between the germline ends. The CDR3 here is CASSQERRSPRYTF. In DNA form, the CDR3 reads TGCGCCAGCAGCCAAGAGAGGAGATCCCCCCGCTACACCTTC.

This sequence joins TRBV7-9 and TRBJ2-1, with 7 nucleotides matching TRBD2. The germline gives CDR1 SEHNR, CDR2 FQNEAQ (reference sequence). The CDR3 covers 15 residues. J lost 4 bases, V lost 2 bases, and 5 bases had no gene match. Here the CDR3 reads CASSLLADFYNEQFF. CDR3 coding DNA: TGTGCCAGCAGCTTACTAGCGGACTTTTACAATGAGCAGTTCTTC.

The gene calls are TRBV6-5 and TRBJ2-3; D may be TRBD2 (6 bases). The CDR3 spans 16 residues. The germline V and J ends were trimmed by 0 bases and 4 bases, with 14 bases remaining between them. The germline CDR1 and CDR2 sequences are MNHEY and SVGAGI. DNA for the CDR3: TGTGCCAGCAGTTACTCGGGGCCCCCGGGGGCAGATACGCAGTATTTT. It translates to CASSYSGPPGADTQYF.

The V and J genes are TRBV20-1 and TRBJ2-3, with a tentative D call TRBD1 (6 bases). Germline-derived CDR1 and CDR2 are DFQATT and SNEGSKA (reference sequence). The V gene lost 6 bases and the J gene lost 4 bases, with 8 bases spanning the gap. The CDR3 has 11 amino acids. The chain's CDR3 is CSAGAADTQYF. CDR3 DNA: TGCAGTGCGGGGGCCGCAGATACGCAGTATTTT.

This sequence joins TRBV28 and TRBJ1-6; D not certain. The CDR3 has 15 amino acids. V was cut by 6 bases and J by 5 bases, with 14 bases left in between. Germline V lookup: CDR1 MDHEN, CDR2 SYDVKM. The CDR3 nucleotides read TGTGCCAGCAGCGGAGGGCGCTTCGATAATTCACCCCTCCACTTT. This codes for CASSGGRFDNSPLHF.

This rearrangement joins TRBV6-5 to TRBJ1-2; D not resolved. V was shortened by 2 bases and J by 12 bases, with 16 bases between the two germline ends. Germline V gives CDR1 MNHEY, CDR2 SVGAGI. The CDR3 spans 13 residues. CDR3 sequence reads: CASSYRLDTTNTF. CDR3 nucleotides: TGTGCCAGCAGTTACCGCCTTGACACGACGAACACCTTC.

The chain couples TRBV28 to TRBJ1-5; 7 nucleotides match TRBD1. The trim removed 3 bases at V and 3 bases at J, leaving 2 bases unmatched. This CDR3 spans 14 amino acids. Germline values: CDR1 MDHEN, CDR2 SYDVKM. The CDR3 loop reads CASSFQGVNQPQHF. The CDR3 nucleotides are TGTGCCAGCAGTTTCCAGGGGGTCAATCAGCCCCAGCATTTT.

The chain links TRBV19 to TRBJ1-3, with 7 positions matching TRBD1. The CDR3 spans 14 residues. CDR1 and CDR2 from the germline V gene are LNHDA and SQIVND (reference sequence). The V gene end was trimmed by 7 bases and the J gene end by 2 bases; junction bases not matched to a gene: 5. The CDR3 is CASTGQGAGNTIYF. The CDR3 DNA follows: TGTGCCAGTACGGGCCAGGGGGCTGGAAACACCATATATTTT.

This clone was observed a few times. The chain carries TRBV12-3 or TRBV12-4 and TRBJ1-2; D is undetermined. The CDR3 extends over 12 amino acids. Between the trimmed V and J ends, which lost 6 bases and 4 bases, there was a span of 9 bases. The CDR3, as DNA: TGTGCCAGCAGCGCAGTTGGCTATGGCTACACCTTC. Its translation is CASSAVGYGYTF.

This clone occurred once. The chain is built from TRBV7-9 and TRBJ1-1; 11 nucleotides match TRBD1. Trimming removed 4 bases from V and 4 bases from J; junction bases left unmatched: 8. The CDR3 runs to 16 residues. Germline CDR1 reads SEHNR; CDR2 reads FQNEAQ (reference sequence). CDR3 residues: CASSYPRTGGVTEAFF. The CDR3 nucleotides are TGTGCCAGCAGCTACCCCCGGACAGGGGGCGTCACTGAAGCTTTCTTT. Based on the CDR3 plus reference TRBV7-9 and TRBJ1-1, the full variable domain is DTGVSQNPRHKITKRGQNVTFRCDPISEHNRLYWYRQTLGQGPEFLTYFQNEAQLEKSRLLSDRFSAERPKGSFSTLEIQRTEQGDSAMYLCASSYPRTGGVTEAFFGQGTRLTVV.

The chain has TRBV5-5 and TRBJ2-7, with D perhaps TRBD1 (6 bases). In germline, CDR1 is SGHKS, CDR2 YYEKEE (reference sequence). V dropped 4 bases and J dropped 6 bases, with 23 bases sitting between them. CDR3 length equals 16 residues. The CDR3 nucleotides are TGTGCCAGCAGCGCTGCTACAGGGAACCTCGGCAGCGAGCAGTACTTC. Translation: CASSAATGNLGSEQYF.

This chain joins TRBV18 and TRBJ2-3, with 10 bases fitting TRBD2. Germline CDR1 KGHSH, CDR2 LQKENI. V was clipped by 1 base and J by 1 base; unmatched bases: 2. This CDR3 contains 16 residues. The CDR3 region is CASSPLGTSGTDTQYF. The CDR3 nucleotides are TGTGCCAGCTCACCACTAGGGACTAGCGGCACAGATACGCAGTATTTT.

The rearrangement links TRBV7-9 to TRBJ1-2, with a weak D call TRBD1 (5 bases). V gave up 0 bases and J gave up 3 bases, with 14 bases separating them. The CDR3 is 16 amino acids. Looked up from germline, CDR1 is SEHNR and CDR2 is FQNEAQ (reference sequence). CDR3 loop: CASSLAGAGPYYGYTF. The DNA of the CDR3 is TGTGCCAGCAGCTTAGCAGGGGCAGGCCCGTACTATGGCTACACCTTC.

The chain has TRBV6-5 and TRBJ2-1; TRBD1 might be the D (6 bases). CDR3 length equals 13 residues. Germline CDR1 and CDR2: MNHEY and SVGAGI. With 5 bases removed from V and 4 bases from J, the gap between germline ends came to 9 bases. The CDR3 region is CASSRTVYNEQFF. The DNA of the CDR3 is TGTGCCAGCAGTAGGACAGTGTACAATGAGCAGTTCTTC.

The chain uses TRBV7-3 and TRBJ2-3; D not resolved. The CDR3 covers 14 residues. Germline values: CDR1 SGHTA, CDR2 FQGTGA. Trimming stripped 4 bases from V and 4 bases from J, with 12 bases between. CDR3 coding DNA: TGTGCCAGCAGCTCGGCGGCACCTCCAGATACGCAGTATTTT. It encodes CASSSAAPPDTQYF.

CDR3 sequence (DNA): TGCGCCAGCAGCTTCGGAAACAGCCAGGAGGGACCCCTCCACTTT. Its translation: CASSFGNSQEGPLHF. The chain couples TRBV5-1 to TRBJ1-6; the D is unclear. The CDR3 runs to 15 residues. V was clipped by 2 bases and J by 12 bases, with 18 bases between them. The V gene's germline CDR1 is SGHRS and CDR2 YFSETQ.

V gene TRBV18 combines with J gene TRBJ2-1, with 11 bases lining up with TRBD2. The CDR3 loop spans 16 amino acids. CDR1 is KGHSH, CDR2 LQKENI, per germline. Trimming at V came to 1 base and at J to 4 bases, leaving 3 bases not matched to a gene. CDR3 nucleotides: TGTGCCAGCTCACCACAAACTAGCGGGGGATACAATGAGCAGTTCTTC. It translates to CASSPQTSGGYNEQFF.

V is TRBV3-1 (or the pseudogene TRBV3-2) and J is TRBJ2-2; TRBD1 matches at 7 bases. The CDR3 extends over 16 amino acids. Germline lookup yields CDR1 LGHDT and CDR2 YNNKEL (reference sequence). The V segment lost 0 bases and the J segment 5 bases; nucleotides outside the gene matches: 6. As DNA, the CDR3 is TGTGCCAGCAGCCAAGATGGGGCAGGGGGAACCGGGGAGCTGTTTTTT. Protein sequence: CASSQDGAGGTGELFF.

V gene TRBV5-1 combines with J gene TRBJ2-1; no clear D gene. Germline-derived CDR1 and CDR2 are SGHRS and YFSETQ. This CDR3 is 11 amino acids long. V dropped 8 bases and J dropped 7 bases, with 10 bases sitting between them. The CDR3 sequence is CASSPSNEQFF. CDR3 DNA sequence: TGCGCCAGTTCCCCGAGTAATGAGCAGTTCTTC.

The rearrangement uses TRBV19 and TRBJ2-5; 8 bases are a match to TRBD1. Unmatched junction bases numbered 4, after V lost 3 bases and J lost 1 base. CDR3 length: 15 residues. Germline V gene data show CDR1 as LNHDA and CDR2 as SQIVND (reference sequence). The CDR3 bases are TGTGCCAGTAGTATCACGGGACAGGTCCAAGAGACCCAGTACTTC. This translates into CASSITGQVQETQYF.

The rearrangement joins TRBV2 to TRBJ1-6, with unresolved D. CDR3 size: 15 residues. V gave up 6 bases and J gave up 6 bases, with 15 bases separating them. The germline V gene has CDR1 SNHLY and CDR2 FYNNEI. DNA for the CDR3: TGTGCCAGCAGAAAAGGAGAGTCTGTTAATTCACCCCTCCACTTT. Residues: CASRKGESVNSPLHF.

The chain has TRBV19 and TRBJ1-1, with D possibly being TRBD1 (5 bases). Germline V lookup: CDR1 LNHDA, CDR2 SQIVND (reference sequence). V was cut by 3 bases and J by 8 bases, with 10 bases left in between. The CDR3 consists of 12 residues. Here the CDR3 reads CASSMATAEAFF. The CDR3 DNA reads as TGTGCCAGTAGTATGGCGACAGCCGAAGCTTTCTTT.

The J gene is TRBJ2-3, the V gene TRBV3-1 (or the pseudogene TRBV3-2); 10 bases are a match to TRBD2. This CDR3 spans 15 amino acids. Per the germline V gene, CDR1 is LGHDT and CDR2 is YNNKEL (reference sequence). V shed 4 bases, J shed 6 bases, and the junction held 7 bases outside the gene matches. The CDR3 coding sequence is TGTGCCAGCAGCCGAAGCGGGGGGGCGGCGGATACGCAGTATTTT. Encoded protein: CASSRSGGAADTQYF.

The chain employs TRBV9 and TRBJ1-1; no reliable D call. Germline V gene data show CDR1 as SGDLS and CDR2 as YYNGEE. The CDR3 consists of 15 residues. Trimming stripped 0 bases from V and 0 bases from J, with 9 bases between. This chain's CDR3 is CASSVAGRLNTEAFF. CDR3 coding DNA: TGTGCCAGCAGCGTAGCTGGCAGGCTGAACACTGAAGCTTTCTTT.